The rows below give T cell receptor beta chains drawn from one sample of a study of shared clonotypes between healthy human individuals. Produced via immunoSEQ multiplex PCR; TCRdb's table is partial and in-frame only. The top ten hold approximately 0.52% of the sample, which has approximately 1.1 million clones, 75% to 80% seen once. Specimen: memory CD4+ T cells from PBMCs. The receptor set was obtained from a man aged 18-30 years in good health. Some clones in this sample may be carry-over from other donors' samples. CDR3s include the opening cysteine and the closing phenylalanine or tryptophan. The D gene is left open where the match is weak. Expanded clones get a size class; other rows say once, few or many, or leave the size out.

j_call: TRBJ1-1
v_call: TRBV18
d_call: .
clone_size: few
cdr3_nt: TGTGCCAGCTCACCACAGGGGTCACACACTGAAGCTTTCTTT
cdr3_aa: CASSPQGSHTEAFF

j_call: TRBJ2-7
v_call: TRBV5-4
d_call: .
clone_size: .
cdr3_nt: TGTGCCAGCAGTTCAGACAGCCGAGTCTACGAGCAGTACTTC
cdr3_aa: CASSSDSRVYEQYF

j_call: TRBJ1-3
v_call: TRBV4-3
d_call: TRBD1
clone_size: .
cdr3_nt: TGCGCCAGCAGCCCCTCCGGGACAGGGGTTGGAAACACCATATATTTT
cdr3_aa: CASSPSGTGVGNTIYF

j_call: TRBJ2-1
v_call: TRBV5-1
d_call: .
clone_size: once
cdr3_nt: TGCGCCAGCAGCTTGGGACCAGCGGCCTCCTACAATGAGCAGTTCTTC
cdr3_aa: CASSLGPAASYNEQFF

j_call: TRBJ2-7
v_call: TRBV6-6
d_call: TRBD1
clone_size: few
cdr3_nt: TGTGCCAGCACGGACAGGGACGAGCAGTACTTC
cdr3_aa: CASTDRDEQYF

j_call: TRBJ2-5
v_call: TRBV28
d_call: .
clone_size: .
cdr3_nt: TGTGCCAGCAGTTTCACTCCCGGTGGGTACCAAGAGACCCAGTACTTC
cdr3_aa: CASSFTPGGYQETQYF

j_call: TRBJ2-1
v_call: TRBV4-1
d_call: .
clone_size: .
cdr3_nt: TGCGCCAGCAGTCCCGACAGTCGCTCCTACAATGAGCAGTTCTTC
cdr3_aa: CASSPDSRSYNEQFF

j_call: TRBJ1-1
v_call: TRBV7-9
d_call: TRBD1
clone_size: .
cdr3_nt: TGTGCCAGCAGGATCGACAGGGTCAGCGGCACTGAAGCTTTCTTT
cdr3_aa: CASRIDRVSGTEAFF

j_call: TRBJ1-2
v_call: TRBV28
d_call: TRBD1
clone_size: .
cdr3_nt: TGTGCCAGCAGCCTCGGGACAGGGAGAGATGGCTACACCTTC
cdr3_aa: CASSLGTGRDGYTF

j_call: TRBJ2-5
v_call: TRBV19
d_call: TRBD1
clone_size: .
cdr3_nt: TGTGCCAGTAGTACGGACAGGGGGGGTGAGACCCAGTACTTC
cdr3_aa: CASSTDRGGETQYF

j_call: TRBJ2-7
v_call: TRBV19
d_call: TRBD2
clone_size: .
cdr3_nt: TGTGCCAGTAGTAACGGGAGGGGGTACGAGCAGTACTTC
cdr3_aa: CASSNGRGYEQYF

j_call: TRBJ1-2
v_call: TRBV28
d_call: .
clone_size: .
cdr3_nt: TGTGCCAGCAGTTCCACAGGGTTCTATGGCTACACCTTC
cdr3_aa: CASSSTGFYGYTF

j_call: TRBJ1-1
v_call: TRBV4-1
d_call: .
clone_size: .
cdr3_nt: TGCGCCAGCAGCCAAGATCACTGGGGGACTGAAGCTTTCTTT
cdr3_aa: CASSQDHWGTEAFF

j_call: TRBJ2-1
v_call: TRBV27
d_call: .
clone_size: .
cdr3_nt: TGTGCCAGCCAACCCTCGACGGCCCGGGGTGACAATGAGCAGTTCTTC
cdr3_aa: CASQPSTARGDNEQFF